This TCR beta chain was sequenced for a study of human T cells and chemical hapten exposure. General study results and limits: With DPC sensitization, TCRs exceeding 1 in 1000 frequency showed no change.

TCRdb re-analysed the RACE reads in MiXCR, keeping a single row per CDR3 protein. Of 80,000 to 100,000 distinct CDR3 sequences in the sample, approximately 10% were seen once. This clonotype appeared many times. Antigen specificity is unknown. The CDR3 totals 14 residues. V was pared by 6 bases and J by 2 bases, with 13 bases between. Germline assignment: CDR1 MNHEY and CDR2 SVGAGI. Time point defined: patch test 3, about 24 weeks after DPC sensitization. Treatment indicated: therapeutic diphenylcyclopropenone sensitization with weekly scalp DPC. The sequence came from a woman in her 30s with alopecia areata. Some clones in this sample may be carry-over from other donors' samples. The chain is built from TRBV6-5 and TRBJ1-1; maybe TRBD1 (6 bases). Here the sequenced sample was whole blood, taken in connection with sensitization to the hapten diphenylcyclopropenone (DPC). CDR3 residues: CASRPQGRNTEAFF. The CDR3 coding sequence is TGTGCCAGCAGGCCACAGGGCAGAAACACTGAAGCTTTCTTT.